This is a list of T cell receptor beta chains from one sample in a study of blood T cell repertoires in COVID-19. This table comes from immunoSEQ multiplex PCR, and its TCRdb copy is limited to in-frame clones, with some not included. The repertoire includes under 85,000 clones, 80% to 85% of them detected once, and roughly 4% sits in the top ten. Sequencing input: peripheral blood. These receptor sequences come from a man aged 45-65 years with acute or convalescent COVID-19. Both conserved end residues are part of each CDR3. A D gene is named only where the DNA matches it firmly. Size is stated for part of the rows, as once, few or many counts, or as a class when the clone is expanded.

>-|-|TRBJ1-6|TRBV4-3
TGCGCCAGCAGCCAAGATTCACAGTCCTTAAATTCACCCCTCCACTTT
CASSQDSQSLNSPLHF
>-|-|TRBJ1-5|TRBV6-2/TRBV6-3
TGTGCCAGCAGTTACTCGGTCAGTAATCAGCCCCAGCATTTT
CASSYSVSNQPQHF
>-|TRBD2|TRBJ2-3|TRBV3-1/TRBV3-2
TGTGCCAGCAGCCCCCAAGCGGGAGGGTTACGAGATACGCAGTATTTT
CASSPQAGGLRDTQYF
>-|-|TRBJ1-5|TRBV19
TGTGCCAGTAGACTCGGGGGGGTGAATCAGCCCCAGCATTTT
CASRLGGVNQPQHF
>-|TRBD1|TRBJ2-2|TRBV4-3
TGCGCCAGCAGGCTGGGACAGACCTACACCGGGGAGCTGTTTTTT
CASRLGQTYTGELFF
>once|-|TRBJ2-1|TRBV25-1
TGTGCCAGCAGTGGAGCCCCGAGCTCCTACAATGAGCAGTTCTTC
CASSGAPSSYNEQFF
>-|-|TRBJ1-2|TRBV6-5
TGTGCCAGCAGTTACCGGGAGGGGGGTGTCTATGGCTACACCTTC
CASSYREGGVYGYTF
>-|TRBD2|TRBJ2-3|TRBV7-2
TGTGCCAGCAGACTCGGGGGGACCAGCACAGATACGCAGTATTTT
CASRLGGTSTDTQYF
>-|TRBD1|TRBJ2-7|TRBV2
TGTGCCAGCAGTGCGCAGGGACAGGGGGTTGAGCAGTACTTC
CASSAQGQGVEQYF
>-|TRBD1|TRBJ2-7|TRBV27
TGTGCCAGCAGTTTCCAACCCCCCGATGGACAGGGGATCCCTAGCTCCTACGAGCAGTACTTC
CASSFQPPDGQGIPSSYEQYF
>medium-sized|-|TRBJ2-1|TRBV10-2
TGCGCCAGCAGTGAGTCGAAAAAGACCGGCGGGCAGTTCTTC
CASSESKKTGGQFF
>-|-|TRBJ2-1|TRBV24-1
TGTGCCACCAGTGACGATGGGGCCAGATCCTACAATGAGCAGTTCTTC
CATSDDGARSYNEQFF
>-|TRBD2|TRBJ2-1|TRBV5-1
TGCGCCAGCAGCTGGAGCGGGGGGGCCTACAATGAGCAGTTCTTC
CASSWSGGAYNEQFF
>-|-|TRBJ2-1|TRBV6-5
TGTGCCAGCAGACGCACCGGGAGCTCCTACAATGAGCAGTTCTTC
CASRRTGSSYNEQFF
>-|-|TRBJ1-1|TRBV24-1
TGTGCCACCAGTGATCTCGGGGCCGCCGAAGGGGGAGCTTTCTTT
CATSDLGAAEGGAFF
>-|TRBD2|TRBJ2-1|TRBV6-2/TRBV6-3
TGTGCCAGCAGTTACGGTGCTAGCGGGGGGGTCTATGAGCAGTTCTTC
CASSYGASGGVYEQFF
>-|-|TRBJ1-3|TRBV3-1/TRBV3-2
TGTGCCAGCACCTCAACCGGAGGCACCGGAATCTCTGGAAACACCATATATTTT
CASTSTGGTGISGNTIYF
>-|TRBD1|TRBJ2-7|TRBV7-9
TGTGCCAGCGTGACAGGGGCCTACGAGCAGTACTTC
CASVTGAYEQYF
>-|-|TRBJ1-2|TRBV6-5
TGTGCCAGCAGTTACTCCGGGGTAGGGTCACGCTATGGCTACACCTTC
CASSYSGVGSRYGYTF
>-|TRBD2|TRBJ2-1|TRBV19
TGTGCCAGTAAGGGGTCTAGCGGGGGGTTCCCTGAGCAGTTCTTC
CASKGSSGGFPEQFF